This is a list of T cell receptor beta chains from one sample in a study of tumor and adjacent non-tumor tissue in lung cancer. TCRdb itself ran the multiplex PCR reads through MiXCR, one entry per CDR3 protein. The data show approximately 150,000 distinct CDR3 sequences, with approximately 66% seen just once and around a sixth held by the top ten. Sequencing was done on a sample of lung tumor tissue. Receptors were obtained from a man in his sixties with small cell lung cancer. CDR3s include the opening cysteine and the closing phenylalanine or tryptophan. A D gene is named only where the DNA matches it firmly. Where a row states a size, it is once, few, many or the class of an expanded clone; other rows omit it.

V gene,clone size,D gene,J gene,CDR3 DNA,CDR3 protein
TRBV29-1,NA,TRBD1,TRBJ1-1,TGCAGCGGGATGTCAGGGACAGCGAACACTGAAGCTTTTTTT,CSGMSGTANTEAFF
TRBV4-1,NA,NA,TRBJ1-2,TGCGTCAGTAGCCCAGGAGGACATGGGGCGGGTGGCTACACCTTC,CVSSPGGHGAGGYTF
TRBV11-3,NA,NA,TRBJ2-1,TGTGCCAGCAGTCAGGGGGGGCAGTCCTACAATGAGCGGTTCTTC,CASSQGGQSYNERFF
TRBV29-1,NA,NA,TRBJ1-2,TGCAGCGTTTTATACCGTTACTACGGCTACACCTTC,CSVLYRYYGYTF
TRBV4-2,NA,NA,TRBJ1-4,TGTGCGAGCATCCAAGCCGAGCACACAACTAATGAAAAACTGTTTTTT,CASIQAEHTTNEKLFF
TRBV5-4,NA,NA,TRBJ2-5,TGTGCCAGCAGCTTGCCGGGGACCGTGGAGACCCAGTACTTC,CASSLPGTVETQYF
TRBV7-9,NA,TRBD1,TRBJ1-1,TGTGCCAGCAGCTTAGGGCTCAGGGGGGCAGCGAACACTGAAGCTTTCTTT,CASSLGLRGAANTEAFF
TRBV29-1,NA,NA,TRBJ2-5,TGCAGCGTCAGATTAGCGACCCAAGGGACCCAGTACTTC,CSVRLATQGTQYF
TRBV20-1,many,NA,TRBJ1-2,TGCAGTGCTAGAGATCCTCAGCTGAGGGGCGCGGGTGGCTACACCTTC,CSARDPQLRGAGGYTF
TRBV20-1,NA,NA,TRBJ2-5,TGCAGTGTGGGGAGAGCGGAGACCCAGTATTTC,CSVGRAETQYF
TRBV6-2/TRBV6-3,many,NA,TRBJ1-4,TGTGCCAGCAGCCTACAGGCTAATGAAAAACTGTTTTTT,CASSLQANEKLFF
TRBV11-2,few,NA,TRBJ2-5,TGTGCCAGCAGCCGCCGAGGAGGTGGGGGCTACCAAGAGATCCAGTACTTC,CASSRRGGGGYQEIQYF
TRBV28,few,TRBD1,TRBJ2-6,TGTGCCATAGGACAGGGTCTCGCTGGGGCCAACGTCCTGACTTTC,CAIGQGLAGANVLTF
TRBV5-4,many,NA,TRBJ2-1,TGTGCCAGCAGCTCTATAGGGATTAATGAGCAGTTCTTC,CASSSIGINEQFF
TRBV20-1,NA,NA,TRBJ2-1,TGCATTGCTAGAGATATGGGTTATAGCTACAATGAGCAGTCCTTC,CIARDMGYSYNEQSF
TRBV6-5,many,TRBD1,TRBJ1-1,TGTGCCAGCAGTCAACAGGGGCTGGGGGCTTTCTTT,CASSQQGLGAFF
TRBV5-1,NA,NA,TRBJ2-3,TGCGCCAGCATATCCGGGACAACGAGAGATACGCAGTATTTT,CASISGTTRDTQYF
TRBV12-3/TRBV12-4,few,NA,TRBJ1-2,TGTGCCAGCAGTTTAGGACGGGCTGGCTACACCTTC,CASSLGRAGYTF
TRBV5-4,NA,NA,TRBJ1-2,TGTGCCAGCAGTCTGGGAGTGGGGGGCTATGGCTACACCTTC,CASSLGVGGYGYTF
TRBV5-6,NA,TRBD2,TRBJ2-5,TGTGCCAGCGGCTTGAAACTAGCGGGAGTCGAGAGCCAGTACTTC,CASGLKLAGVESQYF
TRBV4-2,NA,NA,TRBJ2-1,TGTGCCTGCAGCCAAGAGTCACGACTAGGGGGAGGTAATGAGCAGTTCTTC,CACSQESRLGGGNEQFF
TRBV6-5,NA,TRBD1,TRBJ2-1,TGTGCCAGCAGTCGACAGGGGTCCTTCAGTGAGCAGTCCTTC,CASSRQGSFSEQSF
TRBV10-3,many,NA,TRBJ1-2,TGTGCCATCAGTGAACTGGAGGGTGGGAGTGGCACCTTC,CAISELEGGSGTF
TRBV11-3,NA,TRBD1,TRBJ1-1,TGTGCCAGCACCTTTAGGGACAGGGCGAACACTGAAGCTTTCTTT,CASTFRDRANTEAFF
TRBV6-5,NA,NA,TRBJ1-6,TGTGTCAGCAGTTACGGTGTTGGGGGACTTAATTCACCCTTCCTCTTT,CVSSYGVGGLNSPFLF
TRBV10-3,NA,NA,TRBJ2-1,TGCGCCATCAGTGGCAGTACTTCCGATGGAGAGCAGTTCTTC,CAISGSTSDGEQFF
TRBV5-1,NA,NA,TRBJ2-1,TGCGCCACCAAAGAAGGTTGGAGGTACAATGAGCGGTTCTTC,CATKEGWRYNERFF
TRBV20-1,NA,TRBD2,TRBJ2-7,TGCAGTGTCAGTAATCCGAGGGGAGGGCCCTACGAGCAATACTTC,CSVSNPRGGPYEQYF
TRBV6-5,many,NA,TRBJ2-5,TGTGCCAGCAGTGGGGGGCCAGCGGGGCAAGAGACCCAGTACTTC,CASSGGPAGQETQYF
TRBV6-1,NA,NA,TRBJ2-5,TGTGCCAGCAGTGAAGCACCGGACTCACAAGAGACCCAGTACTTC,CASSEAPDSQETQYF
TRBV28,many,NA,TRBJ2-2,TGTGCCAGCACTCCGACAGGGAGGACCGGGGAGCTGTTTTTT,CASTPTGRTGELFF
TRBV11-3,NA,NA,TRBJ2-6,NA,CASSVGQGTSGANVLNF
TRBV6-1,once,NA,TRBJ1-2,TGTGCCAGCAGTGAAGCGGGTCGGGGAGCCAACAATGGCTACACCTTC,CASSEAGRGANNGYTF
TRBV20-1,few,NA,TRBJ2-5,TGTAGTGTTAGAGACCATCAGGGGATAATGGAGACCCAGTACTTC,CSVRDHQGIMETQYF
TRBV4-2,NA,NA,TRBJ2-1,TGTGCCAGCAACCAAGAGGGCCTAGTTTACAATGAGCAGTTCTTT,CASNQEGLVYNEQFF
TRBV6-2/TRBV6-3,NA,TRBD2,TRBJ2-2,TGTGCCAGTTCCATCCGGGGGGTCGCGAACACCGGGGAGCCGTTTTTT,CASSIRGVANTGEPFF
TRBV11-2,NA,TRBD2,TRBJ2-1,TGTGTCAGCAGCTTAGGAGTAGCGGGAGGCTACTACTATAATGAGCAGTTCTTC,CVSSLGVAGGYYYNEQFF
TRBV12-3/TRBV12-4,NA,TRBD2,TRBJ2-5,TGTGCCAGCAGCCTTAGGACTAGCGGGAGTCGGTTGAAGGCCCAGTACTTC,CASSLRTSGSRLKAQYF
TRBV6-1,NA,TRBD1,TRBJ2-2,TGTGCCAGCAGGACGGGGCAAGACAGGGTTACCGGGGAGCTGTTTTTT,CASRTGQDRVTGELFF
TRBV29-1,many,NA,TRBJ2-1,TGCAGCGTCCACTCGGACGCTCAACTCTACAATGAGCAGTTCTTC,CSVHSDAQLYNEQFF
TRBV20-1,NA,NA,TRBJ2-1,NA,CSATVAGGTFCGEHFF
TRBV20-1,NA,NA,TRBJ1-4,TGCAGTGTGAGAGATACAGGGCCGAAACAACTGTTTTTT,CSVRDTGPKQLFF
TRBV29-1,NA,TRBD2,TRBJ2-1,TGCAGCGACCGTCGACTAGCGGGAGACTACAATGAGCAATTCTTC,CSDRRLAGDYNEQFF
TRBV29-1,few,TRBD2,TRBJ2-1,TGCAGCGCGCGTCCGGGGGGAACCTACAATGAGCAGTTCTTC,CSARPGGTYNEQFF
TRBV11-1,NA,TRBD2,TRBJ2-1,TGTGCCAGCAGGACCCGACAGCGGGGCAACAATGAGAAGTTCTTC,CASRTRQRGNNEKFF
TRBV6-1,NA,NA,TRBJ2-5,TGTACCAGCGTCGAGCTAGTGGGAGGTGAGACCCAGTACTTC,CTSVELVGGETQYF
TRBV12-3/TRBV12-4,NA,NA,TRBJ1-1,TGTGCCAGCAGCATCAGGGGAGTGAAAGCTTTCTTT,CASSIRGVKAFF